The 17 T cell receptor beta chains given below trace back to one sample, sequenced in a study of cytomegalovirus exposure and HLA in healthy donors. With 60 Vbeta and 13 Jbeta primers, the PCR was carried out. Clones were sequenced by immunoSEQ multiplex PCR, and TCRdb holds only the in-frame ones, with some missing. This sample has 150,000 to 200,000 clones, with 75% to 85% found just once. The sample consisted of PBMCs. The receptors were sampled from a man aged 18 to 29 in good health and CMV-seronegative.

The chain joins TRBV2 to TRBJ1-6; D perhaps matches TRBD1 (6 bases). V lost 0 bases and J 13 bases, leaving 16 bases between the germline ends. The germline V gene has CDR1 SNHLY and CDR2 FYNNEI. The CDR3 runs to 15 residues. CDR3 in DNA: TGTGCCAGCAGTGAAGCGCTTTTGGCAGGGGCCCCCCTCCACTTT. Protein: CASSEALLAGAPLHF.

This chain joins TRBV7-2 and TRBJ2-5, with no clear D. The better agreement between TRBJ2-7 and the DNA end casts doubt on the J call. This CDR3 comprises 11 residues. CDR1 is SGHTA and CDR2 is FQGNSA in the germline V gene. The CDR3: CASAEAYEQYF. The CDR3 DNA sequence: TGTGCCAGCGCAGAGGCATACGAGCAGTACTTC.

The chain uses TRBV6-1 and TRBJ1-1; a weak D match, TRBD1 (6 bases). Trimming left V 6 bases short and J 0 bases short, with 11 bases between. The germline V gene has CDR1 MNHNS and CDR2 SASEGT. This CDR3 is built from 14 residues. This CDR3 is CASSWTEMNTEAFF. As DNA, the CDR3 is TGTGCCAGCAGCTGGACAGAAATGAACACTGAAGCTTTCTTT.

This chain uses TRBV5-6 with TRBJ1-3; D is perhaps TRBD1 (5 bases). The CDR3 consists of 12 residues. V dropped 4 bases and J dropped 12 bases, with 14 bases sitting between them. Looked up from germline, CDR1 is SGHDT and CDR2 is YYEEEE. The CDR3 bases are TGTGCCAGCAGCGTGGGCGGGGGACGCATATATTTT. Translated: CASSVGGGRIYF.

The chain carries TRBV7-6 and TRBJ2-1; possibly TRBD2 for D (6 bases). Germline V lookup: CDR1 SGHVS, CDR2 FNYEAQ. Trimming stripped 1 base from V and 7 bases from J, with 11 bases between. The CDR3 length is 14 residues. For the CDR3, the DNA is TGTGCCAGCAGCTTAGGGGGGGTCGGAAATGAGCAGTTCTTC. It specifies CASSLGGVGNEQFF.

The chain couples TRBV6-6 to TRBJ1-2; no firm D call. V lost 2 bases and J lost 2, with 9 bases in between. From germline, CDR1 is MNHNY and CDR2 SVGAGI (reference sequence). This CDR3 spans 14 amino acids. CDR3 loop: CASSYMAGNYGYTF. The CDR3, as DNA: TGTGCCAGCAGTTACATGGCGGGGAACTATGGCTACACCTTC.

CDR3 loop: CASSHHRDSLYEQYF. The CDR3 DNA follows: TGCGCCAGCAGCCACCACCGGGACAGCCTCTACGAGCAGTACTTC. The chain is built from TRBV4-3 and TRBJ2-5; the match to TRBD1 covers 7 bases. The last part of the DNA fits TRBJ2-7 better; the J call may be wrong. The CDR3 has 15 residues. Germline V gives CDR1 LGHNA, CDR2 YSLEER.

The genes are TRBV7-6 and TRBJ2-3, with D perhaps TRBD1 (6 bases). The V gene's germline CDR1 is SGHVS and CDR2 FNYEAQ. Trimming left V 5 bases short and J 0 bases short, with 12 bases between. CDR3 size: 15 residues. CDR3: CASSQGQISTDTQYF. CDR3 bases: TGTGCCAGCAGCCAAGGACAGATTAGCACAGATACGCAGTATTTT. The variable domain in full, completed from reference TRBV7-6 and TRBJ2-3, reads GAGVSQSPRYKVTKRGQDVALRCDPISGHVSLYWYRQALGQGPEFLTYFNYEAQQDKSGLPNDRFSAERPEGSISTLTIQRTEQRDSAMYRCASSQGQISTDTQYFGPGTRLTVL.

The genes are TRBV7-9 and TRBJ1-3, with D unclear. CDR1 and CDR2 from the germline V gene are SEHNR and FQNEAQ (reference sequence). Trimming took 3 bases from V and 0 from J, leaving 6 bases between them. The length of the CDR3 is 14 residues. The CDR3 DNA follows: TGTGCCAGCAGCTTTACAGTCTCTGGAAACACCATATATTTT. This gives the protein CASSFTVSGNTIYF.

This chain joins TRBV19 and TRBJ1-1; 9 positions match TRBD1. After removal of 8 bases from V and 2 bases from J, the junction contained 3 bases not matched to a gene. The V gene's germline CDR1 is LNHDA and CDR2 SQIVND (reference sequence). CDR3 length: 13 residues. CDR3 protein: CASQDRGNTEAFF. In nucleotides, the CDR3 is TGTGCCAGTCAGGACAGGGGAAACACTGAAGCTTTCTTT. Full variable domain (remainder filled in from reference TRBV19 and TRBJ1-1): DGGITQSPKYLFRKEGQNVTLSCEQNLNHDAMYWYRQDPGQGLRLIYYSQIVNDFQKGDIAEGYSVSREKKESFPLTVTSAQKNPTAFYLCASQDRGNTEAFFGQGTRLTVV.

The chain carries TRBV18 and TRBJ1-4; possible D gene TRBD1, 6 bases. This CDR3 region has 17 residues. Germline CDR1 reads KGHSH; CDR2 reads LQKENI. Trimming cost V 5 bases and J 4 bases, with 20 bases left between them. CDR3 loop: CASSATRGVRGNEKLFF. In DNA, the CDR3 is TGTGCCAGCTCAGCGACCAGGGGAGTGAGGGGTAATGAAAAACTGTTTTTT.

This clone was picked up one time. This rearrangement joins TRBV7-6 to TRBJ2-2, with unresolved D. The germline V and J ends were trimmed by 2 bases and 4 bases, with 8 bases remaining between them. In germline, CDR1 is SGHVS, CDR2 FNYEAQ. The length of the CDR3 is 14 residues. In DNA, the CDR3 is TGTGCCAGCAGCTTATTCTCGCGCACCGGGGAGCTGTTTTTT. Protein: CASSLFSRTGELFF.

The chain employs TRBV5-4 and TRBJ2-5; TRBD2 aligns across 10 bases. This CDR3 comprises 14 residues. The V gene end was trimmed by 4 bases and the J gene end by 9 bases; junction bases not matched to a gene: 9. Looked up from germline, CDR1 is SGHNT and CDR2 is YYREEE (reference sequence). CDR3 sequence: CASSETGSGGAQYF. For the CDR3, the DNA is TGTGCCAGCAGCGAGACAGGGAGCGGGGGGGCCCAGTACTTC.

The chain recombines TRBV9 with TRBJ2-1; TRBD2 aligns across 10 bases. Trimming removed 0 bases from V and 9 bases from J; junction bases left unmatched: 12. The CDR3 length is 17 residues. In germline, CDR1 is SGDLS, CDR2 YYNGEE. CDR3 loop: CASSVGYRAGGHGEQFF. As DNA, the CDR3 is TGTGCCAGCAGCGTAGGGTATCGAGCGGGGGGGCACGGTGAGCAGTTCTTC.

The chain uses TRBV25-1 and TRBJ1-6; 7 nucleotides agree with TRBD1. The CDR3 length is 15 residues. Germline CDR1 MGHDK, CDR2 SYGVNS. The V gene end was trimmed by 1 base and the J gene end by 5 bases; junction bases not matched to a gene: 2. The CDR3 nucleotides are TGTGCCAGCAGTGAATCCGACAGGGATAATTCACCCCTCCACTTT. It specifies CASSESDRDNSPLHF.

The CDR3 sequence: CASSEQGNFNQPQHF. CDR3 nucleotide sequence: TGTGCCAGCAGTGAACAGGGGAATTTCAATCAGCCCCAGCATTTT. The gene calls are TRBV2 and TRBJ1-5; D is possibly TRBD1 (6 bases). V was shortened by 2 bases and J by 3 bases, with 11 bases between the two germline ends. Per the germline V gene, CDR1 is SNHLY and CDR2 is FYNNEI. The length of the CDR3 is 15 residues.

This chain connects TRBV27 to TRBJ2-5, with 15 bases fitting TRBD2. J lost 0 bases, V lost 3 bases, and 5 bases had no gene match. Germline CDR1 MNHEY, CDR2 SMNVEV (reference sequence). The CDR3 is 18 amino acids. DNA of the CDR3: TGTGCCAGCAGTTTTGGACTAGCGGGGGGGGGAAACCAAGAGACCCAGTACTTC. This codes for CASSFGLAGGGNQETQYF.